These T cell receptor beta chains were read from a single sample in a study of OX40 agonist ivuxolimab in advanced cancers. Method: immunoSEQ multiplex PCR; TCRdb's copy keeps in-frame clones and lacks some. Among roughly 63,000 clones listed, roughly nine tenths were seen once. The source was CD4+ or CD8+ T cells sorted from blood, collected in a trial of the OX40 agonist ivuxolimab. Receptor source: an adult with an advanced solid tumor such as melanoma, head and neck, liver or kidney cancer. CDR3s include the opening cysteine and the closing phenylalanine or tryptophan. D genes are given only for firm matches. Clone size is given for some rows only: seen once, a few or many times, or a class if the clone is expanded.

clone_size: .; v_call: TRBV2; d_call: .; j_call: TRBJ2-3; cdr3_aa: CASMPYTDTQYF; cdr3_nt: TGTGCCAGTATGCCCTACACAGATACGCAGTATTTT
clone_size: .; v_call: TRBV28; d_call: TRBD2; j_call: TRBJ2-4; cdr3_aa: CASSSAAGLAGILAKNIQYF; cdr3_nt: TGTGCCAGCAGTTCCGCCGCGGGACTAGCGGGTATCCTAGCCAAAAACATTCAGTACTTC
clone_size: .; v_call: TRBV6-1; d_call: .; j_call: TRBJ1-4; cdr3_aa: CASSVLGRSTTNEKLFF; cdr3_nt: TGTGCCAGCAGTGTTTTGGGCAGGTCCACAACTAATGAAAAACTGTTTTTT
clone_size: .; v_call: TRBV9; d_call: TRBD1; j_call: TRBJ2-7; cdr3_aa: CASSSRQGPSYEQYF; cdr3_nt: TGTGCCAGCAGCTCCCGACAGGGGCCCTCCTACGAGCAGTACTTC
clone_size: .; v_call: TRBV7-7; d_call: .; j_call: TRBJ2-5; cdr3_aa: CASSLGGTAQETRYF; cdr3_nt: TGTGCTAGCAGCTTAGGAGGGACAGCTCAAGAGACCCGGTACTTC
clone_size: .; v_call: TRBV27; d_call: .; j_call: TRBJ2-7; cdr3_aa: CASSLDQGRRLNEQYF; cdr3_nt: TGTGCCAGCAGTTTGGATCAGGGTAGAAGATTGAACGAGCAGTACTTC
clone_size: .; v_call: TRBV6-6; d_call: .; j_call: TRBJ2-7; cdr3_aa: CASARRGVSYEQYF; cdr3_nt: TGTGCCAGCGCAAGAAGGGGGGTCTCCTACGAGCAGTACTTC
clone_size: .; v_call: TRBV5-1; d_call: .; j_call: TRBJ1-2; cdr3_aa: CASSPGGYGYTF; cdr3_nt: TGCGCCAGCAGCCCTGGGGGGTATGGCTACACCTTC
clone_size: .; v_call: TRBV28; d_call: .; j_call: TRBJ2-4; cdr3_aa: CASSRTPIQYF; cdr3_nt: TGTGCCAGCAGCAGGACACCCATTCAGTACTTC
clone_size: .; v_call: TRBV6-5; d_call: TRBD1; j_call: TRBJ1-3; cdr3_aa: CASSLHGTGSGNTIYF; cdr3_nt: TGTGCCAGCAGTTTACACGGGACAGGCTCTGGAAACACCATATATTTT
clone_size: once; v_call: TRBV28; d_call: TRBD1; j_call: TRBJ1-1; cdr3_aa: CASSLIVGTGGWGEAFF; cdr3_nt: TGTGCCAGCAGTTTAATCGTTGGTACAGGGGGCTGGGGTGAAGCTTTCTTT
clone_size: .; v_call: TRBV4-1; d_call: .; j_call: TRBJ1-4; cdr3_aa: CASSQVGRVATNEKLFF; cdr3_nt: TGCGCCAGCAGCCAAGTAGGCAGGGTGGCAACTAATGAAAAACTGTTTTTT
clone_size: .; v_call: TRBV4-1; d_call: .; j_call: TRBJ2-3; cdr3_aa: CASSQDGYGSADTQYF; cdr3_nt: TGCGCCAGCAGCCAAGATGGATACGGGAGCGCAGATACGCAGTATTTT
clone_size: .; v_call: TRBV5-1; d_call: .; j_call: TRBJ2-2; cdr3_aa: CASSLSTTNTGELFF; cdr3_nt: TGCGCCAGCAGCTTAAGCACGACGAACACCGGGGAGCTGTTTTTT
clone_size: .; v_call: TRBV5-1; d_call: TRBD2; j_call: TRBJ2-7; cdr3_aa: CASSLASGNREQYF; cdr3_nt: TGCGCCAGCAGCTTGGCTAGCGGCAACCGCGAGCAGTACTTC
clone_size: .; v_call: TRBV10-3; d_call: TRBD1; j_call: TRBJ2-6; cdr3_aa: CAISGSGTGIPLSGANVLTF; cdr3_nt: TGTGCCATCAGTGGGAGTGGGACAGGGATCCCTCTCTCTGGGGCCAACGTCCTGACTTTC
clone_size: .; v_call: TRBV28; d_call: TRBD2; j_call: TRBJ2-5; cdr3_aa: CASSLPDLDSGGASETQYF; cdr3_nt: TGTGCCAGCAGTTTACCCGACTTGGATAGCGGGGGGGCTTCGGAGACCCAGTACTTC